These T cell receptor beta chains were read from a single sample in a study of T cell responses to AZD1222 COVID-19 vaccine. The table came from immunoSEQ multiplex PCR; TCRdb's copy has only in-frame clones and leaves some out. The table records around 140,000 clones, almost 95% of them present only once. Sequencing was performed on peripheral blood, taken 28 days after the second AZD1222 dose. The origin of the receptors is an adult who received the AZD1222 COVID-19 vaccine. CDR3s include the opening cysteine and the closing phenylalanine or tryptophan. A D gene is named only where the DNA matches it firmly. Clone size, where shown, is once, few, many, or a class for clones that have expanded.

j_call: TRBJ1-1
cdr3_length: 16
d_call: -
v_call: TRBV19
clone_size: once
cdr3_nt: TGTGCCAGTAGTACCCCTTTTGGTTCCTGGGACACTGAAGCTTTCTTT
cdr3_aa: CASSTPFGSWDTEAFF

j_call: TRBJ2-6
cdr3_length: 17
d_call: -
v_call: TRBV18
clone_size: -
cdr3_nt: TGTGCCAGCTCACCACGGCTGGCTGGGTCTGGGGCCAACGTCCTGACTTTC
cdr3_aa: CASSPRLAGSGANVLTF

j_call: TRBJ2-2
cdr3_length: 15
d_call: -
v_call: TRBV14
clone_size: few
cdr3_nt: TGTGCCAGCAGCCAAGTCAGGGGGGTGACCGGGGAGCTGTTTTTT
cdr3_aa: CASSQVRGVTGELFF

j_call: TRBJ1-4
cdr3_length: 13
d_call: TRBD1
v_call: TRBV12-3/TRBV12-4
clone_size: -
cdr3_nt: TGTGCCAGCAGTCTTGGACAGGGGGAAAAACTGTTTTTT
cdr3_aa: CASSLGQGEKLFF

j_call: TRBJ1-2
cdr3_length: 17
d_call: TRBD1
v_call: TRBV6-1
clone_size: -
cdr3_nt: TGTGCCAGCAGTGCGTCACAGGGGTCCTCTTTTAACTATGGCTACACCTTC
cdr3_aa: CASSASQGSSFNYGYTF

j_call: TRBJ1-4
cdr3_length: 15
d_call: -
v_call: TRBV5-8
clone_size: once
cdr3_nt: TGTGCCAGCAGACTTGTCGGGAACGGGAATGAAAAACTGTTTTTT
cdr3_aa: CASRLVGNGNEKLFF

j_call: TRBJ1-1
cdr3_length: 13
d_call: -
v_call: TRBV5-5
clone_size: -
cdr3_nt: TGTGCCAGCAGCTTGCACCCGGGGACTGAAGCTTTCTTT
cdr3_aa: CASSLHPGTEAFF

j_call: TRBJ1-5
cdr3_length: 16
d_call: -
v_call: TRBV7-2
clone_size: -
cdr3_nt: TGTGCCAGCAGCCCTGCGGGGGACCGATTCAATCAGCCCCAGCATTTT
cdr3_aa: CASSPAGDRFNQPQHF

j_call: TRBJ1-1
cdr3_length: 14
d_call: TRBD1
v_call: TRBV6-5
clone_size: -
cdr3_nt: TGTGCCAGCAGTTCCTACAGGGGGAGGGATGAAGCTTTCTTT
cdr3_aa: CASSSYRGRDEAFF

j_call: TRBJ1-5
cdr3_length: 15
d_call: -
v_call: TRBV7-8
clone_size: -
cdr3_nt: TGTGCCAGCAGCTTGCCCCCGACGAGGGGAGAGCCCCAGCATTTT
cdr3_aa: CASSLPPTRGEPQHF

j_call: TRBJ1-2
cdr3_length: 16
d_call: -
v_call: TRBV12-5
clone_size: -
cdr3_nt: TGTGCTAGTTCGGGAACTTCGGACACAAAGGAGTATGGCTACACCTTC
cdr3_aa: CASSGTSDTKEYGYTF

j_call: TRBJ1-5
cdr3_length: 13
d_call: -
v_call: TRBV30
clone_size: once
cdr3_nt: TGTGCCTGGAGTGTCGGGGGATATCAGCCCCAGCATTTT
cdr3_aa: CAWSVGGYQPQHF

j_call: TRBJ2-1
cdr3_length: 17
d_call: TRBD2
v_call: TRBV4-3
clone_size: -
cdr3_nt: TGCGCCAGCAGCCCTGGACTAGCGGGGAACCACTACAATGAGCAGTTCTTC
cdr3_aa: CASSPGLAGNHYNEQFF

j_call: TRBJ1-5
cdr3_length: 12
d_call: -
v_call: TRBV6-5
clone_size: -
cdr3_nt: TGTGCCGTCGGGGGAAGCAATCAGCCCCAGCATTTT
cdr3_aa: CAVGGSNQPQHF

j_call: TRBJ2-2
cdr3_length: 17
d_call: -
v_call: TRBV4-1
clone_size: once
cdr3_nt: TGCGCCAGCAGCCAAGTTCCTGGGCGGGCGAACACCGGGGAGCTGTTTTTT
cdr3_aa: CASSQVPGRANTGELFF

j_call: TRBJ2-3
cdr3_length: 14
d_call: TRBD1
v_call: TRBV19
clone_size: once
cdr3_nt: TGTGCCAGTGGGACAGGGACTAACACAGATACGCAGTATTTT
cdr3_aa: CASGTGTNTDTQYF

j_call: TRBJ2-1
cdr3_length: 13
d_call: -
v_call: TRBV5-6
clone_size: -
cdr3_nt: TGTGCCAGCAGCTTACGAGGGAGCAATGAGCAGTTCTTC
cdr3_aa: CASSLRGSNEQFF

j_call: TRBJ1-2
cdr3_length: 13
d_call: -
v_call: TRBV6-2/TRBV6-3
clone_size: -
cdr3_nt: TGTGCCAGCAGTTATCGGCAAAACTATGGCTACACCTTC
cdr3_aa: CASSYRQNYGYTF

j_call: TRBJ2-7
cdr3_length: 15
d_call: -
v_call: TRBV6-5
clone_size: once
cdr3_nt: TGTGCCAGCAGTTACCTCACGGGGGAGAGGAACGAGCAGTACTTC
cdr3_aa: CASSYLTGERNEQYF

j_call: TRBJ2-3
cdr3_length: 15
d_call: -
v_call: TRBV12-5
clone_size: once
cdr3_nt: TGTGCTAGTGGTTCCAGGACACCTAGCACAGATACGCAGTATTTT
cdr3_aa: CASGSRTPSTDTQYF

j_call: TRBJ2-1
cdr3_length: 15
d_call: -
v_call: TRBV18
clone_size: -
cdr3_nt: TGTGCCAGCTCACCACCGTATTCGCGGAACAATGAGCAGTTCTTC
cdr3_aa: CASSPPYSRNNEQFF

j_call: TRBJ1-2
cdr3_length: 14
d_call: -
v_call: TRBV6-5
clone_size: -
cdr3_nt: TGTGCCAGCAGGCCCGGGGGGGGCAACTATGGCTACACCTTC
cdr3_aa: CASRPGGGNYGYTF

j_call: TRBJ2-7
cdr3_length: 15
d_call: -
v_call: TRBV5-4
clone_size: once
cdr3_nt: TGTGCCAGCAGCCTCCGACACAGGAGCTCCTACGAGCAGTACTTC
cdr3_aa: CASSLRHRSSYEQYF

j_call: TRBJ2-3
cdr3_length: 16
d_call: -
v_call: TRBV19
clone_size: -
cdr3_nt: TGTGCCAGTAGTATTATCGTGGCAGCTAGCACAGATACGCAGTATTTT
cdr3_aa: CASSIIVAASTDTQYF

j_call: TRBJ1-5
cdr3_length: 17
d_call: -
v_call: TRBV28
clone_size: -
cdr3_nt: TGTGCCAGCAGGTTCCTTAGAGGCGGGGTGGGCAATCAGCCCCAGCATTTT
cdr3_aa: CASRFLRGGVGNQPQHF

j_call: TRBJ2-1
cdr3_length: 14
d_call: -
v_call: TRBV7-9
clone_size: -
cdr3_nt: TGTGCCAGCAGCTACCTAGCGCGGCATGAGGAGCAGTTCTTC
cdr3_aa: CASSYLARHEEQFF

j_call: TRBJ2-7
cdr3_length: 16
d_call: TRBD2
v_call: TRBV19
clone_size: -
cdr3_nt: TGTGCCAGTAGTATAAGACTAGCGGAATTCTCCTACGAGCAGTACTTC
cdr3_aa: CASSIRLAEFSYEQYF

j_call: TRBJ1-1
cdr3_length: 13
d_call: -
v_call: TRBV30
clone_size: -
cdr3_nt: TGTGCCTGGAGTGAAACCGGGTCTACTGAAGCTTTCTTT
cdr3_aa: CAWSETGSTEAFF

j_call: TRBJ2-1
cdr3_length: 12
d_call: -
v_call: TRBV12-3/TRBV12-4
clone_size: -
cdr3_nt: TGTGCCAGCTCACTTACGAGGAATGAGCAGTTCTTC
cdr3_aa: CASSLTRNEQFF

j_call: TRBJ2-5
cdr3_length: 17
d_call: TRBD2
v_call: TRBV27
clone_size: -
cdr3_nt: TGTGCCAGCAGTATTACCACCGGGGCGGGAGGTGCCGAGACCCAGTACTTC
cdr3_aa: CASSITTGAGGAETQYF

j_call: TRBJ1-5
cdr3_length: 15
d_call: TRBD1
v_call: TRBV2
clone_size: -
cdr3_nt: TGTGCCAGCAGACATAGGGGGCAGGGGGGTCAGCCCCAGCATTTT
cdr3_aa: CASRHRGQGGQPQHF

j_call: TRBJ2-2
cdr3_length: 13
d_call: -
v_call: TRBV30
clone_size: -
cdr3_nt: TGTGCCTGGAGTGCTACGGTGACCGGGGAGCTGTTTTTT
cdr3_aa: CAWSATVTGELFF

j_call: TRBJ1-2
cdr3_length: 13
d_call: -
v_call: TRBV14
clone_size: -
cdr3_nt: TGTGCCAGCAGCCTTATGACCGACTATGGCTACACCTTC
cdr3_aa: CASSLMTDYGYTF

j_call: TRBJ1-6
cdr3_length: 13
d_call: -
v_call: TRBV3-1/TRBV3-2
clone_size: -
cdr3_nt: TGTGCCAGCAGCCAGCAGGGCGGTTCACCCCTCCACTTT
cdr3_aa: CASSQQGGSPLHF

j_call: TRBJ1-2
cdr3_length: 14
d_call: -
v_call: TRBV27
clone_size: -
cdr3_nt: TGTGCCAGCAGTTTATCAGTGGGGGTTCGCGGCTACACCTTC
cdr3_aa: CASSLSVGVRGYTF

j_call: TRBJ2-1
cdr3_length: 13
d_call: -
v_call: TRBV5-6
clone_size: -
cdr3_nt: TGTGCCAGCAGTCCCGTCGGCCTGGCTGAGCAGTTCTTC
cdr3_aa: CASSPVGLAEQFF

j_call: TRBJ1-3
cdr3_length: 13
d_call: -
v_call: TRBV7-3
clone_size: -
cdr3_nt: TGTGCCAGCAGTACCCAGGAGGCCGACACCATATATTTT
cdr3_aa: CASSTQEADTIYF

j_call: TRBJ1-6
cdr3_length: 17
d_call: -
v_call: TRBV27
clone_size: -
cdr3_nt: TGTGCCAGCAGTTTAACCGCGGGGGCGGGGGCTTATTCACCCCTCCACTTT
cdr3_aa: CASSLTAGAGAYSPLHF

j_call: TRBJ1-5
cdr3_length: 15
d_call: -
v_call: TRBV19
clone_size: -
cdr3_nt: TGTGCCAGTCTGATTGGGAGTGGTACGGGTCAGCCCCAGCATTTT
cdr3_aa: CASLIGSGTGQPQHF

j_call: TRBJ1-5
cdr3_length: 14
d_call: -
v_call: TRBV6-1
clone_size: once
cdr3_nt: TGTGCCAGCAGTGACAGTGGGGGCTATCAGCCCCAGCATTTT
cdr3_aa: CASSDSGGYQPQHF

j_call: TRBJ2-1
cdr3_length: 14
d_call: TRBD2
v_call: TRBV28
clone_size: -
cdr3_nt: TGTGCCAGCAGTGGCGGGGGGTTGTACAATGAGCAGTTCTTC
cdr3_aa: CASSGGGLYNEQFF

j_call: TRBJ1-1
cdr3_length: 14
d_call: -
v_call: TRBV7-9
clone_size: -
cdr3_nt: TGTGCCAGCAGCTTCCGGGACGGAGGGACTGAAGCTTTCTTT
cdr3_aa: CASSFRDGGTEAFF

j_call: TRBJ1-3
cdr3_length: 13
d_call: -
v_call: TRBV3-1/TRBV3-2
clone_size: once
cdr3_nt: TGTGCCAGCAGCCAAGAGAATATGTTCTCCATATATTTT
cdr3_aa: CASSQENMFSIYF

j_call: TRBJ2-1
cdr3_length: 16
d_call: TRBD2
v_call: TRBV28
clone_size: -
cdr3_nt: TGTGCCAGCAGCTTCCCGGGACTAGCTTGGGCCAATGAGCAGTTCTTC
cdr3_aa: CASSFPGLAWANEQFF

j_call: TRBJ1-2
cdr3_length: 14
d_call: TRBD1
v_call: TRBV9
clone_size: -
cdr3_nt: TGTGCCAGCAGCGGCGGACAGGGAGACTATGGCTACACCTTC
cdr3_aa: CASSGGQGDYGYTF

j_call: TRBJ1-2
cdr3_length: 17
d_call: -
v_call: TRBV19
clone_size: -
cdr3_nt: TGTGCCAGTAGTATAGTCGGACAGAGAAAAAAAGACTATGGCTACACCTTC
cdr3_aa: CASSIVGQRKKDYGYTF

j_call: TRBJ1-3
cdr3_length: 16
d_call: -
v_call: TRBV5-5
clone_size: few
cdr3_nt: TGTGCCAGCAGCCTGGATCTGGGTTTGGGTGGAAACACCATATATTTT
cdr3_aa: CASSLDLGLGGNTIYF

j_call: TRBJ2-2
cdr3_length: 15
d_call: TRBD2
v_call: TRBV10-3
clone_size: -
cdr3_nt: TGTGCCATCAGTGAGGGCGGGGGGAACACCGGGGAGCTGTTTTTT
cdr3_aa: CAISEGGGNTGELFF

j_call: TRBJ2-6
cdr3_length: 22
d_call: TRBD2
v_call: TRBV27
clone_size: once
cdr3_nt: TGTGCCAGCAGTTTCACCGCGAGGGGACTATCGCCTATTATGTCTGGGGCCAACGTCCTGACTTTC
cdr3_aa: CASSFTARGLSPIMSGANVLTF

j_call: TRBJ1-2
cdr3_length: 13
d_call: TRBD1
v_call: TRBV7-9
clone_size: -
cdr3_nt: TGTGCCAGCAGCCTGGGACAGGGAGATGGCTACACCTTC
cdr3_aa: CASSLGQGDGYTF

j_call: TRBJ1-2
cdr3_length: 12
d_call: -
v_call: TRBV3-1/TRBV3-2
clone_size: -
cdr3_nt: TGTGCCAGCAGCCAAGGCATGTATGGCTACACCTTC
cdr3_aa: CASSQGMYGYTF

j_call: TRBJ2-3
cdr3_length: 13
d_call: -
v_call: TRBV12-3/TRBV12-4
clone_size: -
cdr3_nt: TGTGCCAGCAGTTACGTCAGCACAGATACGCAGTATTTT
cdr3_aa: CASSYVSTDTQYF

j_call: TRBJ1-5
cdr3_length: 16
d_call: -
v_call: TRBV27
clone_size: -
cdr3_nt: TGTGCCAGCAGTTTATCATGGGGGGATAGCAATCAGCCCCAGCATTTT
cdr3_aa: CASSLSWGDSNQPQHF

j_call: TRBJ1-5
cdr3_length: 14
d_call: -
v_call: TRBV6-8
clone_size: -
cdr3_nt: TGTGCCAGCTCGAAACAGAGTAGCAATCAGCCCCAGCATTTT
cdr3_aa: CASSKQSSNQPQHF